What follows are 20 T cell receptor beta chains derived from one specimen sequenced in a study of identical twins. TCRdb passed the 5' RACE reads through MiXCR, listing each CDR3 protein once. The table includes around 570,000 distinct CDR3 sequences, 9.6% detected once. The same data also went into a second study, on yellow fever vaccine responses in identical twins.

Material: PBMCs. These receptors originate from a young woman in good health.

The genes are TRBV4-3 and TRBJ2-7, with 7 positions matching TRBD2. Unmatched junction bases numbered 2, after V lost 1 base and J lost 2 bases. CDR1 and CDR2 (germline): LGHNA, YSLEER. CDR3 length: 14 residues. The CDR3: CASSQAGLPYEQYF. CDR3 in DNA: TGCGCCAGCAGCCAAGCGGGACTACCCTACGAGCAGTACTTC.

The CDR3, as DNA: TGTGCCAGCAGTTGGGGGAGGGAAGATACGCAGTATTTT. This codes for CASSWGREDTQYF. This chain uses TRBV12-3 or TRBV12-4 with TRBJ2-3; 7 bases line up with TRBD2. The length of the CDR3 is 13 residues. V lost 4 bases to trimming and J lost 5 bases; unmatched junction nucleotides: 3.

This clonotype was seen a few times. V is TRBV5-5 and J is TRBJ1-6; 9 bases are shared with TRBD1. J gave up 6 bases and V 0 bases, and 19 bases lay outside the gene matches. Germline V gene sequence: CDR1 SGHKS, CDR2 YYEKEE (reference sequence). The CDR3 loop spans 21 amino acids. This chain's CDR3 is CASSLVTGTGFPNDPNSPLHF. The DNA for the CDR3 is TGTGCCAGCAGCTTGGTCACCGGGACAGGGTTCCCCAACGACCCTAATTCACCCCTCCACTTT.

This clonotype was observed at least ten times. The chain combines TRBV4-2 with TRBJ2-3; 14 bases align to TRBD2. Losses at the gene ends were 4 bases for V and 1 base for J; bases not matched to a gene: 10. Germline V lookup: CDR1 LGHNA, CDR2 YNFKEQ. The CDR3 runs 19 residues. CDR3 in DNA: TGTGCCAGCAGCCGAACAGGGACTAGCGGGAGAACGGGCACAGATACGCAGTATTTT. This translates into CASSRTGTSGRTGTDTQYF.

The chain joins TRBV30 to TRBJ2-7; D unresolved. Germline assignment: CDR1 GTSNPN and CDR2 SVGIG (reference sequence). With 3 bases removed from V and 3 bases from J, the gap between germline ends came to 9 bases. The CDR3 extends over 12 amino acids. CDR3 loop: CAWRRQDYEQYF. The CDR3 DNA follows: TGTGCCTGGAGGCGTCAGGACTACGAGCAGTACTTC. Full variable domain (missing parts from reference TRBV30 and TRBJ2-7): SQTIHQWPATLVQPVGSPLSLECTVEGTSNPNLYWYRQAAGRGLQLLFYSVGIGQISSEVPQNLSASRPQDRQFILSSKKLLLSDSGFYLCAWRRQDYEQYFGPGTRLTVT.

The chain is built from TRBV11-2 and TRBJ2-3, with 15 bases fitting TRBD2. The CDR3 runs to 17 residues. Germline CDR1 reads SGHAT; CDR2 reads FQNNGV. V lost 5 bases, J lost 2 bases, and 5 bases stayed unmatched. For the CDR3, the DNA is TGTGCCAGCAGCCGGGGACTAGCGGGGGGCATCACAGATACGCAGTATTTT. It is translated as CASSRGLAGGITDTQYF.

This CDR3 is CSARTGTLYGYTF. CDR3 DNA sequence: TGCAGTGCTAGAACCGGGACACTCTATGGCTACACCTTC. The chain couples TRBV20-1 to TRBJ1-2; a possible D gene is TRBD1 (6 bases). Germline V gene sequence: CDR1 DFQATT, CDR2 SNEGSKA (reference sequence). V gave up 2 bases and J gave up 4 bases, with 11 bases separating them. The CDR3 spans 13 residues.

This clonotype was recorded at least ten times. The V call is TRBV7-9, the J call TRBJ2-7, with TRBD1 matching over 7 bases. Germline assignment: CDR1 SEHNR and CDR2 FQNEAQ (reference sequence). Unmatched junction bases numbered 14, after V lost 6 bases and J lost 6 bases. This CDR3 is 15 amino acids long. The CDR3 nucleotides read TGTGCCAGCAGGGAGGACAGGTTTAGTTCCGGCGAGCAGTACTTC. Protein product: CASREDRFSSGEQYF. The full variable domain, in which reference TRBV7-9 and TRBJ2-7 provide the parts outside the CDR3, is DTGVSQNPRHKITKRGQNVTFRCDPISEHNRLYWYRQTLGQGPEFLTYFQNEAQLEKSRLLSDRFSAERPKGSFSTLEIQRTEQGDSAMYLCASREDRFSSGEQYFGPGTRLTVT.

This clonotype was picked up a small number of times. This chain links TRBV11-2 with TRBJ2-5, with 13 bases lining up with TRBD2. The CDR3 is made up of 21 amino acids. With V trimmed by 5 bases and J by 5 bases, 23 bases remained unmatched. Germline CDR1 SGHAT, CDR2 FQNNGV. CDR3 in DNA: TGTGCCAGCAGCCGATTCCCGGTGGGACTAGCGGGATCATCTGCAGGGGAGACCCAGTACTTC. Its protein is CASSRFPVGLAGSSAGETQYF.

The chain uses TRBV5-1 and TRBJ2-3, with TRBD2 matching over 7 bases. With V trimmed by 3 bases and J by 1 base, 5 bases remained unmatched. The CDR3 is 15 residues long. Per germline, CDR1 SGHRS and CDR2 YFSETQ. This chain's CDR3 is CASSWEGFGTDTQYF. The CDR3 region has the DNA TGCGCCAGCAGCTGGGAGGGGTTTGGCACAGATACGCAGTATTTT.

The rearrangement links TRBV4-3 to TRBJ2-3; 7 positions agree with TRBD2. The CDR3 extends over 17 amino acids. V dropped 3 bases and J dropped 0; count of bases not matched to a gene: 9. From germline, CDR1 is LGHNA and CDR2 YSLEER. In DNA form, the CDR3 reads TGCGCCAGCAGCCAGGGTCTTCTAGCGGACAGCACAGATACGCAGTATTTT. Protein product: CASSQGLLADSTDTQYF.

This clonotype was recorded many times. V usage is TRBV7-2 and J usage is TRBJ1-5; 9 nucleotides line up with TRBD1. Germline V lookup: CDR1 SGHTA, CDR2 FQGNSA. The CDR3 is 15 amino acids. J was trimmed by 7 bases and V by 5 bases; bases with no gene match: 9. The CDR3 DNA is TGTGCCAGCAGCCCCCAACAGGGGGCTAGCCAGCCCCAGCATTTT. This translates into CASSPQQGASQPQHF.

This clonotype was seen more than once but under ten times. The V and J genes are TRBV28 and TRBJ1-5; D is unresolved. Germline V gene lookup returns CDR1 MDHEN and CDR2 SYDVKM. The length of the CDR3 is 13 residues. V lost 5 bases, J lost 6 bases, and 11 bases lay in between. CDR3 nucleotide sequence: TGTGCCAGCAGTCCAACATCGGCTCAGCCCCAGCATTTT. This codes for CASSPTSAQPQHF.

There are a few counts of this clonotype. The rearrangement uses TRBV6-5 and TRBJ2-3, with D unclear. Germline loops: CDR1 MNHEY, CDR2 SVGAGI. V lost 0 bases to trimming and J lost 0 bases, with 10 bases between them. There are 16 residues in the CDR3. The CDR3 is CASSYSNGASTDTQYF. The CDR3 coding sequence is TGTGCCAGCAGTTACTCGAACGGTGCTAGCACAGATACGCAGTATTTT.

This clonotype was seen more than once but under ten times. The rearrangement links TRBV30 to TRBJ2-5; D is unclear. From germline, CDR1 is GTSNPN and CDR2 SVGIG (reference sequence). The CDR3 is 11 amino acids. V gave up 5 bases and J gave up 5 bases, with 9 bases separating them. The DNA of the CDR3 is TGTGCCTGGGCTGGTTCGGAGACCCAGTACTTC. Its protein product is CAWAGSETQYF.

The V and J genes are TRBV14 and TRBJ2-5; tentatively, D is TRBD1 (5 bases). The CDR3 has 14 amino acids. Germline CDR1 is SGHDN and CDR2 is FVKESK. The V gene lost 2 bases and the J gene lost 2 bases, with 9 bases spanning the gap. The CDR3 bases are TGTGCCAGCAGCCAATGGCGACAGCAAGAGACCCAGTACTTC. It is translated as CASSQWRQQETQYF.

The CDR3 protein is CASSAGQSSVEQYF. The CDR3 DNA sequence: TGTGCCAGCTCAGCGGGACAGTCTTCAGTGGAGCAGTACTTC. This sequence joins TRBV18 and TRBJ2-7; D is perhaps TRBD1 (7 bases). The V gene lost 5 bases and the J gene lost 7 bases, with 18 bases spanning the gap. Looked up from germline, CDR1 is KGHSH and CDR2 is LQKENI. The CDR3 length is 14 residues.

This clonotype was detected ten times or more. CDR3 in DNA: TGTGCCAGCAGCTACGACGGGACAGGGGGCAATGAGCAGTTCTTC. The encoded protein is CASSYDGTGGNEQFF. The J gene is TRBJ2-1, the V gene TRBV14; 11 nucleotides agree with TRBD1. The CDR3 totals 15 residues. The J segment lost 6 bases and the V segment lost 5 bases, leaving 6 bases of the junction unmatched. CDR1 and CDR2 (germline): SGHDN, FVKESK.

This clonotype appeared many times. The chain recombines TRBV18 with TRBJ2-1; no reliable D call. Trimming pared 0 bases from V and 6 bases from J, leaving 12 bases between. CDR1 KGHSH and CDR2 LQKENI come from the germline V gene. The CDR3 is 15 amino acids. The CDR3 loop reads CASSPPLGLFNEQFF. Written as DNA, the CDR3 is TGTGCCAGCTCACCACCGCTAGGTCTTTTCAATGAGCAGTTCTTC.

V usage is TRBV9 and J usage is TRBJ2-3, with D possibly matching TRBD2 (7 bases). Per germline, CDR1 SGDLS and CDR2 YYNGEE. The CDR3 runs 16 residues. V was clipped by 6 bases and J by 5 bases, with 22 bases between them. CDR3 region: CASTPGGQGEGDTQYF. CDR3 nucleotide sequence: TGTGCCAGCACCCCGGGGGGCCAGGGAGAAGGAGATACGCAGTATTTT.